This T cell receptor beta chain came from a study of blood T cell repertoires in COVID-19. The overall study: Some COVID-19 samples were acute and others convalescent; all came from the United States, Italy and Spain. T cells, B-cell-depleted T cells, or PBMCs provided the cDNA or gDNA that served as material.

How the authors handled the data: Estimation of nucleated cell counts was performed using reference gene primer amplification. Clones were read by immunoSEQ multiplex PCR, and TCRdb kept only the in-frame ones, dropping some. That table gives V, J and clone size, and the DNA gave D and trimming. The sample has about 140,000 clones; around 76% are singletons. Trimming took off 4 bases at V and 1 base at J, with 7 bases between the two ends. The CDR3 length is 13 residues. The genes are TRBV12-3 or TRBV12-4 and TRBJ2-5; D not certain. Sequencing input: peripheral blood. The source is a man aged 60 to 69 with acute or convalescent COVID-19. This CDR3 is CASSYYSQETQYF. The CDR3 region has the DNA TGTGCCAGCAGTTATTACAGCCAAGAGACCCAGTACTTC.